This TCR beta chain is from a study of blood T cell repertoires in COVID-19. Study-wide context: Acute and convalescent COVID-19 samples came from the United States, Italy and Spain. T cells, B-cell-depleted T cells, or PBMCs provided the cDNA or gDNA that served as material.

Germline-derived CDR1 and CDR2 are MNHEY and SVGAGI. J lost 4 bases, V lost 0 bases, and 7 bases had no gene match. The CDR3 is 16 residues long. How the authors handled the data: Estimates of nucleated cell counts were drawn from the amplification of reference gene primers. TCRdb keeps only in-frame clones here, not all; method: immunoSEQ multiplex PCR. V, J and clone size were drawn from that table, and D and trimming were deduced from the DNA. This table holds 140,000 or so clones, 80% to 90% found once. Sequenced sample: peripheral blood. The TCR originated in a middle-aged man who had recovered from COVID-19. The rearrangement uses TRBV6-5 and TRBJ1-2; 8 positions match TRBD1. The DNA of the CDR3 is TGTGCCAGCAGTTACTCCTTCCAGGGGGCGTTCTATGGCTACACCTTC. This encodes CASSYSFQGAFYGYTF.